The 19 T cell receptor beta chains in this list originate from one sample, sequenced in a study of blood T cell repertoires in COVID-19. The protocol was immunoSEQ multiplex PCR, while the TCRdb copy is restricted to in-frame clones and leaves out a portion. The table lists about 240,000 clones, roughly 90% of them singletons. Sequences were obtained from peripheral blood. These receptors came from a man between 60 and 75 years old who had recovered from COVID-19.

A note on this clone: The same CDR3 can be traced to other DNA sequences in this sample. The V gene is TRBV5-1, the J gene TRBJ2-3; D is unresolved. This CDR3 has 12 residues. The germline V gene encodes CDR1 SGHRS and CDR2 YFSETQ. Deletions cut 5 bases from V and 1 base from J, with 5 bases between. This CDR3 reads CASRAGTDTQYF. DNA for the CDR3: TGCGCCAGCAGAGCCGGCACAGATACGCAGTATTTT.

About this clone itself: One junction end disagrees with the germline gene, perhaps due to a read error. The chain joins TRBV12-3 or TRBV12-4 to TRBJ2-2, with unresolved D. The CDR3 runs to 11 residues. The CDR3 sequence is CASGFAGELFF. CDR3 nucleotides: TGTGCCAGCGGTTTCGCCGGGGAGCTGTTTTTT.

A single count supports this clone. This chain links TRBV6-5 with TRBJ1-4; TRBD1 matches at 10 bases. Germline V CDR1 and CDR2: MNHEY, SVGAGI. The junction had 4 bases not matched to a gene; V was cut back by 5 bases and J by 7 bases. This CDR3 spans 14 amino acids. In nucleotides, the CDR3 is TGTGCCAGCAGTAGGACAGGGGGAAGTGAAAAACTGTTTTTT. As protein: CASSRTGGSEKLFF.

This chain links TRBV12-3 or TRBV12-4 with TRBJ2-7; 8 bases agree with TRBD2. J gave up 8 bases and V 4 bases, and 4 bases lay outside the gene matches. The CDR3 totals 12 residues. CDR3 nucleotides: TGTGCCAGCAGTTCGGGGGGGCCTCAGCAGTACTTC. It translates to CASSSGGPQQYF.

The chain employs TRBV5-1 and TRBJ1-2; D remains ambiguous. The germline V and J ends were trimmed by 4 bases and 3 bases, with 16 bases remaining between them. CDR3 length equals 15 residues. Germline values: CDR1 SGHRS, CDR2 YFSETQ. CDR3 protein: CASSAGLIRDYGYTF. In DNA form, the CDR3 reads TGCGCCAGCAGCGCGGGCCTTATCAGAGACTATGGCTACACCTTC.

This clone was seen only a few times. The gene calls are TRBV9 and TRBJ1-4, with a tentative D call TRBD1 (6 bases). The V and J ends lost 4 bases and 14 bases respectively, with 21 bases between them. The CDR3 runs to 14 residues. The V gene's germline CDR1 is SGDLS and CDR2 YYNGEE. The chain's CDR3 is CASSPGGPVEGLFF. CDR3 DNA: TGTGCCAGCAGCCCGGGGGGCCCCGTGGAAGGGCTGTTTTTT. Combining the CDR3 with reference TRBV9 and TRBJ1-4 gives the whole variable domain DSGVTQTPKHLITATGQRVTLRCSPRSGDLSVYWYQQSLDQGLQFLIQYYNGEERAKGNILERFSAQQFPDLHSELNLSSLELGDSALYFCASSPGGPVEGLFFGSGTQLSVL.

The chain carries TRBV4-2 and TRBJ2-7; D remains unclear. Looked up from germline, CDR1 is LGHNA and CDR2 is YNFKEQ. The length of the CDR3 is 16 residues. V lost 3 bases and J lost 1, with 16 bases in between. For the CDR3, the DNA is TGTGCCAGCAGCCAGTTCCCCCAGGCCCCATCCTACGAGCAGTACTTC. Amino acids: CASSQFPQAPSYEQYF.

The CDR3: CASRQGAGNTIYF. Written as DNA, the CDR3 is TGTGCCAGCCGACAGGGGGCTGGAAACACCATATATTTT. The rearrangement joins TRBV7-9 to TRBJ1-3; 9 bases line up with TRBD1. From germline, CDR1 is SEHNR and CDR2 FQNEAQ (reference sequence). V was clipped by 8 bases and J by 2 bases; unmatched bases: 1. The CDR3 is made up of 13 amino acids.

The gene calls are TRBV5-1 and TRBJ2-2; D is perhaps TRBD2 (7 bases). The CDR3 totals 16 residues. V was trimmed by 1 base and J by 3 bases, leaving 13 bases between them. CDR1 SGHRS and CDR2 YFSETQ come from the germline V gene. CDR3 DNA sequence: TGCGCCAGCAGCTTGCGGGGGGCCGGGGACACCGGGGAGCTGTTTTTT. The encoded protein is CASSLRGAGDTGELFF.

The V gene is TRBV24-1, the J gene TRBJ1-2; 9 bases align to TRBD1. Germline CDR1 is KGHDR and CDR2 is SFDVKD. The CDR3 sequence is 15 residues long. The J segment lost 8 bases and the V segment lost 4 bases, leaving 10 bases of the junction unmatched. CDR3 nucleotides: TGTGCCACCAGTGACCCGGGACAGGGTAATGGCGGCTACACCTTC. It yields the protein CATSDPGQGNGGYTF.

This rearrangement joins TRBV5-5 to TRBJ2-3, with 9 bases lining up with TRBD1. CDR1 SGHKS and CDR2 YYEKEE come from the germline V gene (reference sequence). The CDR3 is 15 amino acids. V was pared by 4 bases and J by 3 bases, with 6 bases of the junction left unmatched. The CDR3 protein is CASSPQGARTDTQYF. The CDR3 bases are TGTGCCAGCAGCCCACAGGGGGCCCGGACAGATACGCAGTATTTT.

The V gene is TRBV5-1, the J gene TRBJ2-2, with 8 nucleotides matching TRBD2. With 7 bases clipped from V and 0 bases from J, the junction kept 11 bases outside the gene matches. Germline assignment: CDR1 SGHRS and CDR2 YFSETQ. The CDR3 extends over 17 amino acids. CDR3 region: CASRRGAGVPNTGELFF. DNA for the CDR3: TGCGCCAGCCGTAGGGGAGCGGGGGTCCCGAACACCGGGGAGCTGTTTTTT.

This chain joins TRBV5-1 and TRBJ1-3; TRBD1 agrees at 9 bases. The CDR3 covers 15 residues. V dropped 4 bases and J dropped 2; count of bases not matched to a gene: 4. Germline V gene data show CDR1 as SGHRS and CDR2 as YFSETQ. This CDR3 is CASSQRTGAGNTIYF. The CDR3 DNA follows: TGCGCCAGCAGCCAAAGGACAGGGGCTGGAAACACCATATATTTT.

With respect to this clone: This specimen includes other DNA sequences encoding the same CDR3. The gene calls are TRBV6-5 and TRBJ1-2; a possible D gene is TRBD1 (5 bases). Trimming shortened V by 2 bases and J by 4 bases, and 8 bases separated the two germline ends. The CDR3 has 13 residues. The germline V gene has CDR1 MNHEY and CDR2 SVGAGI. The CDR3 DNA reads TGTGCCAGCAGTTACGCCGGGGGCTATGGCTACACCTTC. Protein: CASSYAGGYGYTF.

This chain's CDR3 is CASSLVDRARDFNQPQHF. CDR3 bases: TGTGCCAGCAGTTTAGTGGATCGGGCCCGGGATTTCAATCAGCCCCAGCATTTT. This chain joins TRBV6-2 or TRBV6-3 and TRBJ1-5; D is ambiguous. V was cut by 4 bases and J by 3 bases, with 22 bases left in between. The CDR3 loop spans 18 amino acids. Germline values: CDR1 MNHEY, CDR2 SVGEGT.

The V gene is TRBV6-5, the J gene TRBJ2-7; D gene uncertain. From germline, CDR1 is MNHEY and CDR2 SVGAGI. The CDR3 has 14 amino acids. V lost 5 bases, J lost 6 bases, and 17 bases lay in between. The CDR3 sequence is CASSPLLIPSEQYV. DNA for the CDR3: TGTGCCAGCAGTCCACTTTTGATCCCCTCCGAGCAGTACGTC.

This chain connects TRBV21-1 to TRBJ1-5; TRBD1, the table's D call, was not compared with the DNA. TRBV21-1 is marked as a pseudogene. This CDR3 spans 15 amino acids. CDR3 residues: CASSKVGDRPQPQHF. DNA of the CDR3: TGTGCCAGCAGCAAAGTTGGGGACAGACCTCAGCCCCAGCATTTT.

The CDR3 here is CASSPRQGAATGELFF. CDR3 DNA: TGTGCCAGCTCACCCCGACAGGGAGCGGCCACCGGGGAGCTGTTTTTT. The V and J genes are TRBV18 and TRBJ2-2, with 7 bases aligning to TRBD1. In germline, CDR1 is KGHSH, CDR2 LQKENI. The CDR3 spans 16 residues. V shed 3 bases, J shed 4 bases, and the junction held 8 bases outside the gene matches.

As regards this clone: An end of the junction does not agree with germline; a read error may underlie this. CDR3 residues: CATSRSAGRDEQFF. The CDR3 DNA is TGTGCCACCAGTAGGAGCGCGGGGCGGGATGAGCAGTTCTTC. V and J are TRBV10-3 and TRBJ2-1; a weak D match, TRBD2 (6 bases). CDR3 length: 14 residues. From germline, CDR1 is ENHRY and CDR2 SYGVKD.